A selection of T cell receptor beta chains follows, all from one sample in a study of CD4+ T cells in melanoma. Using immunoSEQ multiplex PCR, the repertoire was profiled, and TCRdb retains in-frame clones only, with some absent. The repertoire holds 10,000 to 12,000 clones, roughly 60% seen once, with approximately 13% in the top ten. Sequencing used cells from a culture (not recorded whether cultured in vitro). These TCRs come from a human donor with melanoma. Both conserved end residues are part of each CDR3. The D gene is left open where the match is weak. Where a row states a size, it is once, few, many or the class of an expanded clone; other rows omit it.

CASSSRQVNEKLFF | TGTGCCAGCAGCTCGAGACAAGTTAATGAAAAACTGTTTTTT | . | TRBJ1-4 | . | TRBV7-8
CASSLSVQGEKLFF | TGTGCCAGCAGCTTATCGGTACAGGGCGAAAAACTGTTTTTT | . | TRBJ1-4 | . | TRBV7-9
CASSAKKVLESGNTIYF | TGTGCCAGCAGCGCAAAAAAAGTGTTAGAGTCTGGAAACACCATATATTTT | . | TRBJ1-3 | . | TRBV9
CASRTGQPPGYTF | TGTGCCAGCAGAACCGGACAGCCGCCGGGCTACACCTTC | . | TRBJ1-2 | . | TRBV27
CASSQGAISNQPQHF | TGCGCCAGCAGCCAAGGAGCCATTAGCAATCAGCCCCAGCATTTT | . | TRBJ1-5 | . | TRBV4-1
CASSKTGPESQHF | TGTGCCAGCAGTAAAACAGGGCCGGAGTCCCAGCATTTT | few | TRBJ1-5 | . | TRBV2
CASSQAQGLARADTQYF | TGTGCCAGCAGCCAAGCCCAGGGACTAGCCCGAGCAGATACGCAGTATTTT | few | TRBJ2-3 | TRBD2 | TRBV14
CASSSSATQYF | TGTGCCAGCAGCTCCTCCGCGACCCAGTACTTC | . | TRBJ2-5 | . | TRBV7-3
CASRTTASGTQYF | TGTGCCAGCAGGACTACCGCCTCAGGGACCCAGTACTTC | . | TRBJ2-5 | . | TRBV7-9
CASNYGGGARETQYF | TGTGCCAGCAATTATGGCGGGGGGGCCCGGGAGACCCAGTACTTC | once | TRBJ2-5 | TRBD2 | TRBV2
CASGTAGYYGYTF | TGTGCCAGCGGGACAGCCGGATACTATGGCTACACCTTC | . | TRBJ1-2 | TRBD1 | TRBV2
CASSLVARSNEKLFF | TGTGCCAGCAGCTTAGTAGCCAGGAGTAATGAAAAACTGTTTTTT | medium-sized | TRBJ1-4 | . | TRBV7-2
CASSGTGDPDYGYTF | TGTGCCAGCAGTGGGACAGGGGATCCGGACTATGGCTACACCTTC | . | TRBJ1-2 | TRBD1 | TRBV6-1
CASSLPRTDYNQPQHF | TGTGCCAGCAGCCTCCCGCGAACAGATTACAATCAGCCCCAGCATTTT | . | TRBJ1-5 | . | TRBV7-9
CASSLAGAGETQYF | TGTGCCAGCAGCTTAGCGGGGGCTGGGGAGACCCAGTACTTC | . | TRBJ2-5 | . | TRBV11-1
CASSLEGGSDTQYF | TGTGCCAGCAGCTTAGAAGGGGGGTCAGATACGCAGTATTTT | . | TRBJ2-3 | . | TRBV7-8
CASSFGRRAGSPLHF | TGTGCCAGCAGCTTTGGGCGCAGGGCAGGTTCACCCCTCCACTTT | . | TRBJ1-6 | . | TRBV5-6
CASSQELADGDSGNTIYF | TGCGCCAGCAGCCAGGAACTCGCGGACGGAGACTCTGGAAACACCATATATTTT | . | TRBJ1-3 | . | TRBV4-1
CASSQLNGGVQETQYF | TGCGCCAGCAGCCAACTGAACGGGGGGGTACAAGAGACCCAGTACTTC | . | TRBJ2-5 | TRBD2 | TRBV4-1
CASSQEIRGIRNEQFF | TGTGCCAGCAGCCAAGAAATACGGGGTATCCGCAATGAGCAGTTCTTC | . | TRBJ2-1 | . | TRBV4-2
CASSSTGGPGNTIYF | TGTGCCAGCAGCTCCACAGGGGGCCCTGGAAACACCATATATTTT | . | TRBJ1-3 | TRBD1 | TRBV5-5
CASSTDNRGGQPQHF | TGTGCCAGTAGTACCGATAACAGGGGCGGTCAGCCCCAGCATTTT | few | TRBJ1-5 | TRBD1 | TRBV19
CASSLVAGNRDTEAFF | TGTGCCAGCAGCTTAGTTGCGGGGAATCGGGACACTGAAGCTTTCTTT | . | TRBJ1-1 | . | TRBV7-6
CASRGGITGELFF | TGTGCCAGCAGGGGGGGGATCACCGGGGAGCTGTTTTTT | once | TRBJ2-2 | TRBD2 | TRBV6-1
CASTKIRDRKEKLFF | TGTGCCAGCACCAAAATTCGGGACAGAAAAGAAAAACTGTTTTTT | . | TRBJ1-4 | TRBD1 | TRBV28
CASSYRPTQETQYF | TGTGCCAGCAGCTACCGCCCCACACAAGAGACCCAGTACTTC | . | TRBJ2-5 | . | TRBV11-2
CASSVEVWGARNEQFF | TGTGCCAGCAGCGTAGAGGTATGGGGGGCTCGCAATGAGCAGTTCTTC | . | TRBJ2-1 | . | TRBV9
CASSPRAGNGSSYNEQFF | TGTGCCAGCAGCCCAAGGGCCGGGAATGGCAGCTCCTACAATGAGCAGTTCTTC | few | TRBJ2-1 | . | TRBV11-3
CASSLKGGNEQFF | TGTGCCAGCAGCTTAAAGGGGGGCAATGAGCAGTTCTTC | . | TRBJ2-1 | . | TRBV7-8
CASAMVGSNQPQHF | TGTGCCAGTGCCATGGTTGGTAGCAATCAGCCCCAGCATTTT | . | TRBJ1-5 | . | TRBV19
CASSLRGTVSFF | TGTGCCAGCAGCTTACGGGGCACCGTATCTTTCTTT | . | TRBJ1-1 | . | TRBV11-2
CASSFDPTGTEAFF | TGTGCCAGCAGCTTTGACCCCACGGGCACTGAAGCTTTCTTT | . | TRBJ1-1 | . | TRBV5-4
CASSLGTHNEQFF | TGCGCCAGCAGCTTGGGCACCCACAATGAGCAGTTCTTC | once | TRBJ2-1 | . | TRBV5-1
CASSYSAGAGNTIYF | TGTGCCAGCAGTTACTCTGCCGGGGCTGGAAACACCATATATTTT | . | TRBJ1-3 | . | TRBV6-5
CAWSAQNQPQHF | TGTGCCTGGAGTGCCCAAAATCAGCCCCAGCATTTT | . | TRBJ1-5 | . | TRBV30
CASSRQGDGYEQYF | TGCGCCAGCAGCCGACAGGGGGATGGATACGAGCAGTACTTC | . | TRBJ2-7 | TRBD1 | TRBV5-1
CASSPCSGYTF | TGTGCCAGCAGCCCCTGCTCCGGCTACACCTTC | . | TRBJ1-2 | . | TRBV12-1
CASSSDRRFYEQYF | TGTGCCAGCAGTTCGGACAGGCGGTTCTACGAGCAGTACTTC | . | TRBJ2-7 | TRBD1 | TRBV2
CASSRTLETQYF | TGTGCCAGCTCACGTACCCTAGAGACCCAGTACTTC | . | TRBJ2-5 | . | TRBV18
CASSFTGEQNTIYF | TGTGCCAGCAGCTTCACAGGGGAGCAAAACACCATATATTTT | few | TRBJ1-3 | TRBD1 | TRBV11-2
CASGETGTNLYGYTF | TGTGCCAGCGGGGAGACGGGAACGAACCTCTATGGCTACACCTTC | few | TRBJ1-2 | . | TRBV2
CASSVTGGRHEQYF | TGTGCCAGCAGTGTGACAGGGGGCCGTCACGAGCAGTACTTC | . | TRBJ2-7 | TRBD1 | TRBV6-1
CASSRTGGTGELFF | TGCGCCAGCAGCCGGACAGGGGGCACCGGGGAGCTGTTTTTT | . | TRBJ2-2 | TRBD1 | TRBV4-1
CASRMGGWDTIYF | TGTGCCAGCAGGATGGGGGGCTGGGACACCATATATTTT | . | TRBJ1-3 | . | TRBV11-2
CASSPQGLATNEKLFF | TGCGCCAGCAGCCCCCAGGGACTCGCAACTAATGAAAAACTGTTTTTT | . | TRBJ1-4 | . | TRBV5-1
CARLVGYYEQYF | TGTGCCAGGCTGGTAGGGTACTACGAGCAGTACTTC | few | TRBJ2-7 | . | TRBV6-5
CASSAGGIRDGYTF | TGTGCCAGTAGTGCAGGGGGCATCAGGGATGGCTACACCTTC | once | TRBJ1-2 | TRBD1 | TRBV19
CASSFFSEGEAFF | TGTGCCAGCAGCTTTTTTTCGGAGGGTGAAGCTTTCTTT | . | TRBJ1-1 | . | TRBV7-8
CASSPTGSYEQYF | TGTGCCAGCAGCCCGACGGGTTCCTACGAGCAGTACTTC | few | TRBJ2-7 | . | TRBV5-4
CASSQDGLKQGYGYTF | TGCGCCAGCAGCCAAGACGGCCTAAAACAGGGCTATGGCTACACCTTC | . | TRBJ1-2 | . | TRBV4-1
CASTGRSSYEQYF | TGTGCCAGCACAGGGAGGAGCTCCTACGAGCAGTACTTC | . | TRBJ2-7 | . | TRBV6-5
CASSQSRTGLQPQHF | TGTGCCAGCTCACAATCGCGTACCGGGCTTCAGCCCCAGCATTTT | few | TRBJ1-5 | . | TRBV18
CASSYYGGYGYTF | TGTGCCAGCAGTTACTACGGCGGCTATGGCTACACCTTC | few | TRBJ1-2 | . | TRBV6-5
CASSLGGQGGNYGYTF | TGTGCCAGCAGCTTAGGAGGACAGGGGGGAAACTATGGCTACACCTTC | . | TRBJ1-2 | TRBD1 | TRBV7-9
CASTRAGGKITDTQYF | TGTGCCAGCACCCGCGCCGGGGGGAAGATCACAGATACGCAGTATTTT | . | TRBJ2-3 | TRBD2 | TRBV5-6
CASTMNTEAFF | TGTGCCAGTACTATGAACACTGAAGCTTTCTTT | . | TRBJ1-1 | . | TRBV19
CASLKDPIYQDTQYF | TGCGCCAGCTTAAAGGATCCTATCTATCAGGATACGCAGTATTTT | few | TRBJ2-3 | . | TRBV5-1